This record covers a single T cell receptor beta chain. Antigen: not known. V shed 0 bases, J shed 1 base, and the junction held 6 bases outside the gene matches. The CDR3 contains 18 residues. Germline loops: CDR1 SGHTA, CDR2 FQGTGA. The sample belongs to a study of shared clonotypes between healthy human individuals. CD4+ cells underwent separation, giving CD45RA+ naive and CD45RA-negative memory subsets. Study outcomes and limitations: With few donors, the genetic and exposure-history diversity represented was limited.

Sequenced by immunoSEQ multiplex PCR; TCRdb stores in-frame clones only, minus some. The profile covers about 670,000 clones, with about three quarters appearing a single time and roughly 1.8% taken by the ten largest. Sequenced: memory CD4+ T cells sorted from blood. Subset in this sample: CD45RA-negative fraction. The chain carries TRBV7-3 and TRBJ2-2, with 9 bases identical to TRBD2. The sequence was collected from a woman in her 30s in good health. This CDR3 is CASSLTLAGSENTGELFF. The CDR3 nucleotides read TGTGCCAGCAGCTTAACACTAGCGGGCTCTGAGAACACCGGGGAGCTGTTTTTT.